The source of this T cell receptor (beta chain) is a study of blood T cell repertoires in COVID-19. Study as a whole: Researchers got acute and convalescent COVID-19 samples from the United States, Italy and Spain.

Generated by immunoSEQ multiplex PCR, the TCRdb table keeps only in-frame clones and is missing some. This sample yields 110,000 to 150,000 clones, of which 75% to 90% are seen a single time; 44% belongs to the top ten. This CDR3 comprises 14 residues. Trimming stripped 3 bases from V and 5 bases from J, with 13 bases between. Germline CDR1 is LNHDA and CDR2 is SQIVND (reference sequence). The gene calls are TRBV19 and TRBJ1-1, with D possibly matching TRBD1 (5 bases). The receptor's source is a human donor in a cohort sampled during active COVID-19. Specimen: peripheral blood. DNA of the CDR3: TGTGCCAGTAGTATTATCCAGGGTAGTACTGAAGCTTTCTTT. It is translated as CASSIIQGSTEAFF.